The rows below give T cell receptor beta chains drawn from one sample of a study of blood T cell repertoires in COVID-19. TCRdb's table, derived via immunoSEQ multiplex PCR, lists solely in-frame clones and lacks some. This sample has 50,000 or so clones, with around 81% found just once. The sequencing sample was made of peripheral blood. Every receptor here comes from a woman aged 55-75 years with acute or convalescent COVID-19. Both conserved end residues are part of each CDR3. A D gene is named only where the DNA matches it firmly. Only part of the rows carry a size: once, few, many, or a class if the clone is expanded.

D gene: TRBD1; V gene: TRBV5-1; CDR3 length: 15; J gene: TRBJ2-1; clone size: .; CDR3 DNA: TGCGCCAGCACCCTCGAGGGACAGGGTTTCAATGAGCAGTTCTTC; CDR3 protein: CASTLEGQGFNEQFF
D gene: .; V gene: TRBV10-2; CDR3 length: 16; J gene: TRBJ2-7; clone size: .; CDR3 DNA: TGCGCCAGCAGTGAGCCTAGATCCGGGACAAGCTACGAGCAGTACTTC; CDR3 protein: CASSEPRSGTSYEQYF
D gene: .; V gene: TRBV6-1; CDR3 length: 19; J gene: TRBJ1-6; clone size: .; CDR3 DNA: TGTGCCAGCAGTGAAGCCACGGCAGGTTTTAGCTCCTATAATTCACCCCTCCACTTT; CDR3 protein: CASSEATAGFSSYNSPLHF
D gene: .; V gene: TRBV12-3/TRBV12-4; CDR3 length: 13; J gene: TRBJ1-6; clone size: .; CDR3 DNA: TGTGCCAGCAGTTTTGAACAGAATTCACCCCTCCACTTT; CDR3 protein: CASSFEQNSPLHF
D gene: TRBD1; V gene: TRBV3-1/TRBV3-2; CDR3 length: 15; J gene: TRBJ2-1; clone size: .; CDR3 DNA: TGTGCCAGCAGCCAAGTGGGACAGGGCCACAATGAGCAGTTCTTC; CDR3 protein: CASSQVGQGHNEQFF
D gene: TRBD2; V gene: TRBV5-6; CDR3 length: 15; J gene: TRBJ2-7; clone size: .; CDR3 DNA: TGTGCCAGCAGCTTGGATCCTAGCGGGACCTACGAGCAGTACTTC; CDR3 protein: CASSLDPSGTYEQYF
D gene: .; V gene: TRBV5-1; CDR3 length: 15; J gene: TRBJ2-7; clone size: .; CDR3 DNA: TGCGCCAGCAGCTTGGAGACAGGTTACGCCTACGAGCAGTACTTC; CDR3 protein: CASSLETGYAYEQYF
D gene: .; V gene: TRBV7-2; CDR3 length: 14; J gene: TRBJ1-1; clone size: few; CDR3 DNA: TGTGCCAGCAGCCTCTCCGTGGCTAACACTGAAGCTTTCTTT; CDR3 protein: CASSLSVANTEAFF
D gene: TRBD1; V gene: TRBV7-9; CDR3 length: 15; J gene: TRBJ1-4; clone size: once; CDR3 DNA: TGTGCCAGCAGTCAAGACACAGGGGCTAATGAAAAACTGTTTTTT; CDR3 protein: CASSQDTGANEKLFF
D gene: TRBD1; V gene: TRBV9; CDR3 length: 15; J gene: TRBJ2-2; clone size: .; CDR3 DNA: TGTGCCAGCAGCGGACAGGGGGCGCACACCGGGGAGCTGTTTTTT; CDR3 protein: CASSGQGAHTGELFF
D gene: TRBD1; V gene: TRBV5-4; CDR3 length: 16; J gene: TRBJ2-2; clone size: once; CDR3 DNA: TGTGCCAGCAGCATAGGACAGGGCGGGTACACCGGGGAGCTGTTTTTT; CDR3 protein: CASSIGQGGYTGELFF
D gene: TRBD1; V gene: TRBV5-1; CDR3 length: 16; J gene: TRBJ1-3; clone size: .; CDR3 DNA: TGCGCCAGCAGCGCGACCGGGACAGGCTCTGGAAACACCATATATTTT; CDR3 protein: CASSATGTGSGNTIYF
D gene: .; V gene: TRBV4-1; CDR3 length: 13; J gene: TRBJ2-7; clone size: once; CDR3 DNA: TGCGCCAGCAGCCCCGACAGCTCCTACGAGCAGTACTTC; CDR3 protein: CASSPDSSYEQYF
D gene: .; V gene: TRBV5-1; CDR3 length: 14; J gene: TRBJ1-4; clone size: .; CDR3 DNA: TGCGCCAGCAGCTTGGACACTTTGAGGGAAAAACTGTTTTTT; CDR3 protein: CASSLDTLREKLFF